These 30 T cell receptor beta chains were sequenced from one sample in a study of T cell changes during pregnancy in multiple sclerosis. TCRdb keeps only in-frame clones here, not all; method: immunoSEQ multiplex PCR. The sample comprises approximately 84,000 clones, 94% of which are singletons, and over 2% rests with the top ten. This specimen consisted of peripheral blood, obtained in the third trimester of pregnancy. These receptors were taken from a female donor with multiple sclerosis, enrolled in a pregnancy study.

This clone was detected only once. This chain links TRBV15 with TRBJ2-1; D is possibly TRBD1 (5 bases). The V gene lost 3 bases and the J gene lost 14 bases, with 20 bases spanning the gap. CDR1 LNHNV and CDR2 YYDKDF come from the germline V gene (reference sequence). The length of the CDR3 is 14 residues. The CDR3 DNA follows: TGTGCCACCAGCAGCTCTCACGACAGATTCAATAAGTTCTTC. This codes for CATSSSHDRFNKFF. The full variable domain, rest sourced from reference TRBV15 and TRBJ2-1, is DAMVIQNPRYQVTQFGKPVTLSCSQTLNHNVMYWYQQKSSQAPKLLFHYYDKDFNNEADTPDNFQSRRPNTSFCFLDIRSPGLGDTAMYLCATSSSHDRFNKFFGPGTRLTVL.

This clone was counted a few times. This rearrangement joins TRBV29-1 to TRBJ1-1; 8 nucleotides match TRBD1. Germline V CDR1 and CDR2: SQVTM, ANQGSEA. V shed 6 bases, J shed 6 bases, and the junction held 6 bases outside the gene matches. This CDR3 is built from 12 residues. In nucleotides, the CDR3 is TGCAGCGTCGCCGACAGGGGCTCTGAAGCTTTCTTT. It codes for CSVADRGSEAFF. The full variable domain, with the rest looked up from reference TRBV29-1 and TRBJ1-1, is SAVISQKPSRDICQRGTSLTIQCQVDSQVTMMFWYRQQPGQSLTLIATANQGSEATYESGFVIDKFPISRPNLTFSTLTVSNMSPEDSSIYLCSVADRGSEAFFGQGTRLTVV.

The V call is TRBV7-2, the J call TRBJ2-7; D may be TRBD2 (6 bases). The CDR3 covers 12 residues. The V end lost 3 bases, the J end lost 6 bases, and 9 bases lay between the germline ends. CDR1 is SGHTA, CDR2 FQGNSA, per germline. The DNA for the CDR3 is TGTGCCAGCAGCTTCCGGAGGGGCGAGCAGTACTTC. It encodes CASSFRRGEQYF.

The chain recombines TRBV9 with TRBJ1-2; the D gene is possibly TRBD1 (5 bases). Germline CDR1 and CDR2: SGDLS and YYNGEE. The CDR3 contains 16 residues. Trimming took 3 bases from V and 5 from J, leaving 20 bases between them. The CDR3 is CASSAIQGPPEYGYTF. CDR3 DNA sequence: TGTGCCAGCAGCGCAATCCAGGGCCCTCCCGAGTATGGCTACACCTTC.

The chain links TRBV13 to TRBJ1-3, with TRBD1 matching 8 bases. From germline, CDR1 is PRHDT and CDR2 FYEKMQ (reference sequence). The J segment lost 0 bases and the V segment lost 5 bases, leaving 9 bases of the junction unmatched. CDR3 length: 17 amino acids. CDR3 protein: CASSPRTGTISGNTIYF. The CDR3, as DNA: TGTGCCAGCAGCCCGCGGACAGGGACCATCTCTGGAAACACCATATATTTT.

This rearrangement joins TRBV9 to TRBJ2-7, with TRBD1 identical over 10 bases. Germline V lookup: CDR1 SGDLS, CDR2 YYNGEE. The CDR3 has 13 residues. The V and J ends lost 3 bases and 6 bases, in that order; junction bases with no gene match: 3. The CDR3 spells CASSGRDRGEQYF. CDR3 coding DNA: TGTGCCAGCAGCGGCCGGGACAGGGGCGAGCAGTACTTC.

The chain combines TRBV11-3 with TRBJ2-1, with D possibly being TRBD1 (6 bases). Trimming took 0 bases from V and 10 from J, leaving 13 bases between them. Germline V gene data show CDR1 as SGHNT and CDR2 as YENEEA. This CDR3 region has 14 residues. In DNA form, the CDR3 reads TGTGCCAGCAGCTTAGATCTAGGGGGTGGAGAGCAGTTCTTC. Its protein product is CASSLDLGGGEQFF.

The chain links TRBV7-8 to TRBJ2-7; D is unclear. The CDR3 covers 14 residues. V lost 7 bases and J lost 1, with 14 bases in between. Germline-derived CDR1 and CDR2 are SGHVS and FQNEAQ. CDR3 bases: TGTGCCAGCACCGAACGGAGAGTTTCCTACGAGCAGTACTTC. Residues: CASTERRVSYEQYF.

The rearrangement joins TRBV30 to TRBJ2-3, with D perhaps matching TRBD1 (6 bases). Germline CDR1 reads GTSNPN; CDR2 reads SVGIG (reference sequence). This CDR3 spans 13 amino acids. Trimming removed 2 bases at V and 10 bases at J, with 16 bases between. The CDR3 region has the DNA TGTGCCTGGAGTCCCTCAGGGGAAGGGGCGCAGTATTTT. It yields the protein CAWSPSGEGAQYF.

In this sample, this clone turned up once. The chain employs TRBV6-1 and TRBJ1-6, with TRBD1 as a possible D gene (5 bases). In germline, CDR1 is MNHNS, CDR2 SASEGT. The CDR3 has 17 residues. V was pared by 6 bases and J by 7 bases, with 22 bases between. Here the CDR3 reads CASSERMTGTQNSPLHF. DNA for the CDR3: TGTGCCAGCAGCGAAAGAATGACCGGGACTCAGAATTCACCCCTCCACTTT.

The genes are TRBV5-4 and TRBJ1-6; the match to TRBD1 covers 7 bases. CDR1 is SGHNT and CDR2 is YYREEE in the germline V gene (reference sequence). Germline trimming cut 4 bases from V and 9 bases from J; bases unmatched to any gene: 13. There are 16 residues in the CDR3. The CDR3 region is CASSNEPGQRRSPLHF. For the CDR3, the DNA is TGTGCCAGCAGCAACGAACCGGGACAGCGACGTTCACCCCTCCACTTT.

The chain couples TRBV30 to TRBJ1-5; TRBD1 agrees at 11 bases. There are 16 residues in the CDR3. Germline CDR1 and CDR2: GTSNPN and SVGIG (reference sequence). After removal of 3 bases from V and 4 bases from J, the junction contained 8 bases not matched to a gene. The CDR3 region is CAWSEMDRGLNQPQHF. The CDR3 coding sequence is TGTGCCTGGAGCGAGATGGACAGGGGGCTGAATCAGCCCCAGCATTTT. The variable domain in full, completed from reference TRBV30 and TRBJ1-5, reads SQTIHQWPATLVQPVGSPLSLECTVEGTSNPNLYWYRQAAGRGLQLLFYSVGIGQISSEVPQNLSASRPQDRQFILSSKKLLLSDSGFYLCAWSEMDRGLNQPQHFGDGTRLSIL.

J is TRBJ2-1 and V is TRBV5-4; 7 bases match TRBD2. In germline, CDR1 is SGHNT, CDR2 YYREEE (reference sequence). The V gene end was trimmed by 5 bases and the J gene end by 2 bases; junction bases not matched to a gene: 7. The CDR3 has 15 residues. CDR3 protein: CASRLRGVAYNEQFF. In DNA, the CDR3 is TGTGCCAGCAGATTACGGGGGGTGGCCTACAATGAGCAGTTCTTC.

The rearrangement links TRBV4-1 to TRBJ2-7; 11 bases agree with TRBD1. CDR1 MGHRA and CDR2 YSYEKL come from the germline V gene. The CDR3 length is 19 residues. V gave up 0 bases and J gave up 3 bases; unmatched junction bases: 13. The CDR3 loop is CASSQDNGDRGMWGYEQYF. The CDR3 DNA sequence: TGCGCCAGCAGCCAAGATAATGGGGACAGGGGGATGTGGGGCTACGAGCAGTACTTC.

The rearrangement links TRBV5-1 to TRBJ2-7; TRBD1 aligns across 9 bases. Per germline, CDR1 SGHRS and CDR2 YFSETQ. V trimming: 3 bases; J trimming: 5 bases; junction bases outside the gene matches: 3. CDR3 size: 13 residues. The CDR3 region has the DNA TGCGCCAGCAGCTCCGGGACAGGGAACGAGCAGTACTTC. This codes for CASSSGTGNEQYF. Full variable domain (outside the CDR3, taken from reference TRBV5-1 and TRBJ2-7): KAGVTQTPRYLIKTRGQQVTLSCSPISGHRSVSWYQQTPGQGLQFLFEYFSETQRNKGNFPGRFSGRQFSNSRSEMNVSTLELGDSALYLCASSSGTGNEQYFGPGTRLTVT.

This clone was observed a single time. The chain combines TRBV18 with TRBJ1-2; 10 positions agree with TRBD1. J gave up 8 bases and V 4 bases, and 7 bases lay outside the gene matches. The CDR3 loop spans 14 amino acids. Germline V gives CDR1 KGHSH, CDR2 LQKENI. The CDR3 nucleotides are TGTGCCAGCTCACTTGACAGGGGGCTTGAGGGCTACACCTTC. Translating it yields CASSLDRGLEGYTF.

The V and J genes are TRBV5-4 and TRBJ2-5; D gene uncertain. The CDR3 contains 15 residues. CDR1 and CDR2 from the germline V gene are SGHNT and YYREEE (reference sequence). Trimming left V 0 bases short and J 3 bases short, with 12 bases between. The CDR3 loop is CASSLANLGEETQYF. CDR3 DNA sequence: TGTGCCAGCAGCTTGGCGAACCTGGGCGAAGAGACCCAGTACTTC.

V and J are TRBV14 and TRBJ2-5, with 7 bases matching TRBD1. Per germline, CDR1 SGHDN and CDR2 FVKESK. V dropped 8 bases and J dropped 1; count of bases not matched to a gene: 4. The CDR3 contains 13 residues. The CDR3 loop is CASGWTGQETQYF. The CDR3 nucleotides read TGTGCCAGCGGATGGACAGGCCAAGAGACCCAGTACTTC.

The chain carries TRBV5-1 and TRBJ1-1, with D perhaps matching TRBD1 (6 bases). The CDR3 spans 13 residues. CDR1 and CDR2 (germline): SGHRS, YFSETQ. Trimming left V 7 bases short and J 11 bases short, with 21 bases between. The CDR3 loop is CASWGGGSEGAFF. In nucleotides, the CDR3 is TGCGCCAGCTGGGGGGGCGGCAGCGAGGGGGCTTTCTTT.

The V gene is TRBV5-6, the J gene TRBJ1-2; 8 bases match TRBD1. Germline trimming cut 4 bases from V and 5 bases from J; bases unmatched to any gene: 19. CDR1 and CDR2 (germline): SGHDT, YYEEEE. The CDR3 spans 18 residues. The CDR3 coding sequence is TGTGCCAGCAGCCTCCGGCGACTCGACAGGGGATCGCGGTATGGCTACACCTTC. Protein product: CASSLRRLDRGSRYGYTF. The full variable domain, completed using reference TRBV5-6 and TRBJ1-2, is DAGVTQSPTHLIKTRGQQVTLRCSPKSGHDTVSWYQQALGQGPQFIFQYYEEEERQRGNFPDRFSGHQFPNYSSELNVNALLLGDSALYLCASSLRRLDRGSRYGYTFGSGTRLTVV.

The chain joins TRBV6-4 to TRBJ2-2; TRBD1 matches at 11 bases. Germline V CDR1 and CDR2: MRHNA, SNTAGT. The V and J ends lost 4 bases and 2 bases, in that order; junction bases with no gene match: 3. The CDR3 runs 16 residues. CDR3 nucleotide sequence: TGTGCCAGCAGTGGGGACAGGGGGGGCAACACCGGGGAGCTGTTTTTT. Its translation: CASSGDRGGNTGELFF.

The chain combines TRBV18 with TRBJ2-4, with 14 positions matching TRBD2. The germline V gene encodes CDR1 KGHSH and CDR2 LQKENI. The CDR3 totals 18 residues. V dropped 4 bases and J dropped 1; count of bases not matched to a gene: 6. CDR3 nucleotides: TGTGCCAGCTCACTTCGACTAGCGGGGGGGCTTGCCAAAAACATTCAGTACTTC. This sequence encodes CASSLRLAGGLAKNIQYF.

The V gene is TRBV27, the J gene TRBJ2-3, with 10 positions matching TRBD2. The J segment lost 5 bases and the V segment lost 7 bases, leaving 15 bases of the junction unmatched. Germline CDR1 and CDR2: MNHEY and SMNVEV (reference sequence). CDR3 length: 17 amino acids. The CDR3 sequence: CASISTLAGVFQDTQYF. The DNA of the CDR3 is TGTGCCAGCATCTCCACCCTAGCGGGGGTCTTTCAAGATACGCAGTATTTT.

The rearrangement links TRBV5-8 to TRBJ1-3, with D unresolved. The V end was cut by 4 bases, the J end by 0 bases, with 11 bases between. The CDR3 has 15 amino acids. In germline, CDR1 is SGHTS, CDR2 YDEGEE. CDR3 DNA: TGTGCCAGCAGCAGCAACCGATTCTCTGGAAACACCATATATTTT. Amino acid sequence: CASSSNRFSGNTIYF. Drawing the rest from reference TRBV5-8 and TRBJ1-3, the complete variable domain is EAGVTQSPTHLIKTRGQQATLRCSPISGHTSVYWYQQALGLGLQFLLWYDEGEERNRGNFPPRFSGRQFPNYSSELNVNALELEDSALYLCASSSNRFSGNTIYFGEGSWLTVV.

The chain combines TRBV4-1 with TRBJ2-5; 9 bases fit TRBD2. The CDR3 runs 15 residues. V lost 1 base, J lost 5 bases, and 5 bases stayed unmatched. Germline V gene lookup returns CDR1 MGHRA and CDR2 YSYEKL. For the CDR3, the DNA is TGCGCCAGCAGCCAAGGGTGGCTAGCGGGGGAGACCCAGTACTTC. It codes for CASSQGWLAGETQYF.

This clone was recorded once. This chain links TRBV7-8 with TRBJ2-1; TRBD2 is a possible D gene (5 bases). The CDR3 extends over 15 amino acids. Between the trimmed V and J ends, which lost 4 bases and 3 bases, there was a span of 13 bases. CDR1 and CDR2 (germline): SGHVS, FQNEAQ. The DNA of the CDR3 is TGTGCCAGCAGCTCCGTACGGACTCTCTACAATGAGCAGTTCTTC. Translation: CASSSVRTLYNEQFF.

The rearrangement joins TRBV7-3 to TRBJ1-5, with D tentatively TRBD1 (5 bases). Germline V gene data show CDR1 as SGHTA and CDR2 as FQGTGA. Between the trimmed V and J ends, which lost 4 bases and 9 bases, there was a span of 13 bases. The CDR3 spans 13 residues. The chain's CDR3 is CASSSETGGPQHF. The CDR3 nucleotides read TGTGCCAGCAGCTCCGAAACAGGCGGGCCCCAGCATTTT.

This clone was detected once. The chain links TRBV9 to TRBJ2-7, with 7 bases matching TRBD1. Trimming took 3 bases from V and 2 from J; bases not matched to a gene: 8. This CDR3 has 15 residues. The V gene's germline CDR1 is SGDLS and CDR2 YYNGEE. CDR3 in amino acids: CASSAFTGAPYEQYF. CDR3 nucleotides: TGTGCCAGCAGCGCTTTTACAGGGGCCCCCTACGAGCAGTACTTC.

Worth noting for this clone: Other DNA variants within this sample encode the same CDR3. V and J are TRBV19 and TRBJ1-1; D gene unclear. From germline, CDR1 is LNHDA and CDR2 SQIVND (reference sequence). V was shortened by 3 bases and J by 0 bases, with 8 bases between the two germline ends. This CDR3 region has 14 residues. The chain's CDR3 is CASSIGVLNTEAFF. The CDR3 nucleotides are TGTGCCAGTAGTATCGGGGTCTTGAACACTGAAGCTTTCTTT.

The chain uses TRBV7-3 and TRBJ2-3, with TRBD2 matching over 7 bases. V shed 5 bases, J shed 2 bases, and the junction held 4 bases outside the gene matches. This CDR3 contains 14 residues. Germline CDR1 is SGHTA and CDR2 is FQGTGA. This chain's CDR3 is CASSRDYHTDTQYF. For the CDR3, the DNA is TGTGCCAGCAGCCGGGACTACCACACAGATACGCAGTATTTT. The variable domain in full, completed from reference TRBV7-3 and TRBJ2-3, reads GAGVSQTPSNKVTEKGKYVELRCDPISGHTALYWYRQSLGQGPEFLIYFQGTGAADDSGLPNDRFFAVRPEGSVSTLKIQRTERGDSAVYLCASSRDYHTDTQYFGPGTRLTVL.